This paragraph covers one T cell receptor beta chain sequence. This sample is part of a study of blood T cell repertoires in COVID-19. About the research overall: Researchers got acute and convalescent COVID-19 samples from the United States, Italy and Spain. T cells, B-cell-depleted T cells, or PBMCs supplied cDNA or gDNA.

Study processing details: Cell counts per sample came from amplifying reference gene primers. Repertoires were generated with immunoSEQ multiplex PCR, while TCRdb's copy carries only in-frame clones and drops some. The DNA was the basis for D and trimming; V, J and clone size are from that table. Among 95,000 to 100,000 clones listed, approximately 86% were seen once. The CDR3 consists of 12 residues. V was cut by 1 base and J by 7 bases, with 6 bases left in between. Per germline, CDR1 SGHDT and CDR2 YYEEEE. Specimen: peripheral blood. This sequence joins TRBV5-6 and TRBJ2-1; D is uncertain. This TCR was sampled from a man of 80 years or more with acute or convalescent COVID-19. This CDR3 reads CASSLTENEQFF. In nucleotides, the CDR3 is TGTGCCAGCAGCTTGACAGAGAATGAGCAGTTCTTC.